This section outlines one TCR beta chain sequence together with its context. Its matching antigen is unknown. The unexposed donors gave CD4+ T cells in about 2011-2018, prior to COVID-19. The cells were cultured for about ten days before CD4+ T cells were isolated. Unexposed-donor CD4+ T cells were probed with SARS-CoV-2 S/N and four cold-coronavirus spikes, cells permitting. The CDR3 covers 13 residues. The germline CDR1 and CDR2 sequences are MNHEY and SVGAGI. Trimming removed 4 bases at V and 0 bases at J, with 4 bases between. This sample was taken from a study of CD4 T cells in relation to SARS-CoV-2 and coronaviruses. Whole-study results and caveats: No crossreactivity against non-spike viral proteins was tested here. No donor gave both pre-pandemic and post-infection samples.

Assay used: immunoSEQ multiplex PCR; TCRdb lists only in-frame clones, some missing. The table has around 26,000 clones, 74% seen once. The chain has TRBV6-5 and TRBJ1-5; D call uncertain. The sample was CD4+ T cells from PBMCs, cultured in vitro. The sequence derives from a human donor in good health. Here the CDR3 DNA reads TGTGCCAGCAGTTCCCATAGCAATCAGCCCCAGCATTTT. It translates to CASSSHSNQPQHF.